These T cell receptor beta chains were read from a single sample in a study of sequential checkpoint blockade in melanoma. Here immunoSEQ multiplex PCR was the method, and the copy in TCRdb shows in-frame clones only, minus some. The data contain some 5,100 clones, about a fifth of them seen just once; the ten biggest clones take up 15% to 20%. The sample in question was tumor tissue (inferred from file names), obtained from a patient given nivolumab and ipilimumab in sequence. The source is a human donor with melanoma. Each CDR3 is given with its conserved first and last residue. D genes are given only for firm matches. Clone sizes are given selectively: once, few, many, or a class where the clone is expanded.

j_gene,v_gene,abundance,d_gene,CDR3aa,CDR3nt
TRBJ1-3,TRBV6-8,few,.,CASSSSDRLGNTIYF,.
TRBJ2-3,TRBV15,few,TRBD2,CATSRDPTSGGASDTQYF,TGTGCCACCAGCAGAGACCCGACTAGCGGGGGGGCCTCAGATACGCAGTATTTT
TRBJ1-2,TRBV28,few,TRBD1,CASSQTGEGKGYTF,TGTGCCAGCAGTCAGACAGGGGAAGGAAAAGGCTACACCTTC
TRBJ2-3,TRBV1,.,.,CTSSQGYWSTDTQYF,TGCACCAGCAGCCAAGGCTATTGGAGCACAGATACGCAGTATTTT
TRBJ2-5,TRBV5-1,once,TRBD1,CASSRMTGSQETQYF,TGCGCCAGCAGCCGAATGACAGGGTCCCAAGAGACCCAGTACTTC
TRBJ1-1,TRBV19,medium-sized,.,CASSILIHTEAFF,TGTGCCAGTAGTATTTTGATCCACACTGAAGCTTTCTTT
TRBJ1-1,TRBV15,large,TRBD1,CATSRGTGKTEAFF,TGTGCCACCAGCAGAGGGACAGGGAAAACTGAAGCTTTCTTT
TRBJ1-6,TRBV15,few,.,CATRPDKGYSPLHF,TGTGCCACCAGGCCAGACAAGGGTTATTCACCCCTCCACTTT
TRBJ1-4,TRBV11-3,few,.,CASSLPTSNEKLFF,TGTGCCAGCAGCCTCCCGACGAGTAATGAAAAACTGTTTTTT
TRBJ2-7,TRBV5-1,.,TRBD1,CASSRDRDREDGEQYF,TGCGCCAGCAGCAGGGACCGGGACAGGGAGGACGGCGAGCAGTACTTC
TRBJ2-3,TRBV23-1,few,TRBD2,CASSLGSGGGTDTQYF,TGCGCCAGCAGCTTGGGTAGCGGGGGAGGGACAGATACGCAGTATTTT
TRBJ1-5,TRBV30,few,.,CAWSKRETQPQHF,TGTGCCTGGAGTAAGAGGGAAACTCAGCCCCAGCATTTT
TRBJ2-3,TRBV5-1,.,TRBD2,CASSVGTSGGSTDTQYF,TGCGCCAGCAGCGTGGGGACTAGCGGGGGGAGCACAGATACGCAGTATTTT
TRBJ1-5,TRBV6-8,few,TRBD1,CASMSYFPGQGKQPQHF,TGTGCCAGCATGTCATATTTCCCGGGACAGGGAAAGCAGCCCCAGCATTTT
TRBJ1-5,TRBV4-1,many,.,CASSQDGGGSQPQHF,TGCGCCAGCAGCCAAGATGGTGGGGGTAGTCAGCCCCAGCATTTT
TRBJ1-1,TRBV7-2,many,.,CASSLLGNTEAFF,TGTGCTAGCAGCCTTCTTGGGAACACTGAAGCTTTCTTT
TRBJ1-1,TRBV6-8,medium-sized,.,CASSPGVGLNTEAFF,TGTGCCAGCAGCCCCGGTGTGGGGCTGAACACTGAAGCTTTCTTT
TRBJ2-1,TRBV10-2,.,.,CASSARQTFSYNEQFF,TGCGCCAGCAGTGCCCGTCAGACCTTCTCCTACAATGAGCAGTTCTTC
TRBJ1-1,TRBV6-8,few,.,CASSYPGDGAEAFF,TGTGCCAGCAGTTACCCAGGGGATGGAGCTGAAGCTTTCTTT
TRBJ1-6,TRBV10-2,.,.,CASSVGSVGGTNSPLHF,TGCGCCAGCAGTGTCGGGTCGGTCGGGGGGACTAATTCACCCCTCCACTTT
TRBJ2-5,TRBV11-3,medium-sized,.,CASSQGNSNSQETQYF,TGTGCCAGCAGCCAAGGGAACTCGAACTCCCAAGAGACCCAGTACTTC
TRBJ2-7,TRBV19,medium-sized,.,CASTQGGQAMYEQYF,TGTGCCAGTACCCAGGGGGGGCAGGCTATGTACGAGCAGTACTTC
TRBJ1-1,TRBV7-1,many,.,CASSLGGDTEAFF,TGTGCCAGCAGCTTAGGTGGGGACACTGAAGCTTTCTTT
TRBJ2-5,TRBV7-1,few,.,CASSPSRGETQYF,TGTGCCAGCAGCCCAAGTAGGGGGGAGACCCAGTACTTC
TRBJ2-7,TRBV9,medium-sized,.,CASSGSGNPRRQYF,TGTGCCAGCAGCGGCAGTGGAAATCCAAGGCGGCAGTACTTC
TRBJ2-3,TRBV5-1,.,TRBD2,CASSPLAGGRGDTQYF,TGCGCCAGCAGCCCACTAGCGGGGGGGCGGGGAGATACGCAGTATTTT
TRBJ1-5,TRBV2,many,.,CASSERSQPNQPQHF,TGTGCCAGCAGTGAAAGAAGCCAGCCAAATCAGCCCCAGCATTTT
TRBJ1-1,TRBV18,.,TRBD1,CASSTTGYTEAFF,TGTGCCAGCTCGACGACAGGGTACACTGAAGCTTTCTTT
TRBJ1-5,TRBV28,few,.,CASSPPRGPQHF,TGTGCCAGCAGCCCCCCGAGAGGGCCCCAGCATTTT
TRBJ2-7,TRBV9,few,TRBD1,CASRGQGSYEQYF,TGTGCCAGCAGGGGACAGGGCTCCTACGAGCAGTACTTC
TRBJ2-3,TRBV30,medium-sized,TRBD2,CAWNQRGPGDTQYF,TGTGCCTGGAACCAGCGGGGGCCAGGAGATACGCAGTATTTT
TRBJ2-1,TRBV5-8,.,.,CASSLGPNNEQFF,TGTGCCAGCAGCCTGGGACCGAACAATGAGCAGTTCTTC
TRBJ2-5,TRBV19,.,TRBD1,CASSIGQGWETQYF,TGTGCCAGTAGTATCGGACAGGGTTGGGAGACCCAGTACTTC
TRBJ2-7,TRBV19,.,TRBD1,CASNSQGFPYEQYF,TGTGCCAGTAACTCACAGGGGTTTCCCTACGAGCAGTACTTC
TRBJ2-7,TRBV2,.,.,CASRGSSTGEQYF,TGTGCCAGCAGGGGCTCCTCTACAGGGGAGCAGTACTTC
TRBJ2-3,TRBV6-8,few,TRBD2,CASSLTSGGATDTQYF,TGTGCCAGCAGTCTAACTAGCGGGGGGGCGACAGATACGCAGTATTTT